These 4 T cell receptor beta chains share one sample of origin, sequenced in a study of T cell repertoires in cytomegalovirus infection. MiXCR, run by TCRdb on the reads, gives a single entry per CDR3 protein. The table lists some 940,000 distinct CDR3 sequences, less than 35% of them singletons. Which antigens these TCRs recognize remains unknown. Sequencing was performed on cultured CD8+ T cells from PBMCs, taken from culture after CMV antigen stimulation. The receptors come from a human donor in good health (CMV status not recorded). Some clones in this sample may be carry-over from other donors' samples.

V is TRBV27 and J is TRBJ1-2, with TRBD1 matching over 8 bases. CDR1 and CDR2 (germline): MNHEY, SMNVEV (reference sequence). This CDR3 is built from 14 residues. After removal of 3 bases from V and 5 bases from J, the junction contained 5 bases not matched to a gene. The CDR3 nucleotides are TGTGCCAGCAGTTTTTTGACAGGGGCGTATGGCTACACCTTC. This encodes CASSFLTGAYGYTF.

The CDR3 spells CASSGWGATNEKLFF. CDR3 coding DNA: TGTGCCAGCAGTGGTTGGGGGGCGACAAATGAAAAACTGTTTTTT. V gene TRBV2 combines with J gene TRBJ1-4; a possible D gene is TRBD1 (6 bases). The V end lost 4 bases, the J end lost 5 bases, and 14 bases lay between the germline ends. Germline V gives CDR1 SNHLY, CDR2 FYNNEI. The CDR3 is made up of 15 amino acids.

This clonotype was counted between two and nine times. The genes are TRBV4-1 and TRBJ2-1, with D unresolved. V lost 2 bases and J 0 bases, leaving 14 bases between the germline ends. Germline V lookup: CDR1 MGHRA, CDR2 YSYEKL. The CDR3 runs to 17 residues. In DNA form, the CDR3 reads TGCGCCAGCAGCCAAAAACAGACACTCAGCTCCTACAATGAGCAGTTCTTC. It is translated as CASSQKQTLSSYNEQFF.

This clonotype was seen just once. The rearrangement links TRBV27 to TRBJ1-4, with 7 bases identical to TRBD1. The germline gives CDR1 MNHEY, CDR2 SMNVEV (reference sequence). The trim removed 5 bases at V and 8 bases at J, leaving 8 bases unmatched. The CDR3 consists of 14 residues. In nucleotides, the CDR3 is TGTGCCAGCAGTCCTTGGACAGGAGGGGAAAAACTGTTTTTT. Encoded protein: CASSPWTGGEKLFF.